The rows below give T cell receptor beta chains drawn from one sample of a study of response to subunit inactivated influenza vaccine. TCRdb analysed the RT-PCR reads with MiXCR anew, one entry per CDR3 protein. This table holds 630,000 or so distinct CDR3 sequences, 15% to 18% found once. Here the sequenced sample was PBMCs from blood, taken about 12 days after vaccination. The receptors originated from a man between 45 and 60 years old who received an inactivated influenza vaccine. Both conserved end residues are part of each CDR3. A D gene is named only where the DNA matches it firmly. Not every row has a clone size; where given, it reads once, few, many or a size class.

D gene	V gene	clone size	J gene	CDR3 protein	CDR3 DNA
-	TRBV20-1	few	TRBJ2-1	CSARDLPGTQPFLGNEQFF	TGCAGTGCTAGAGATCTTCCCGGGACTCAACCCTTCTTGGGGAATGAGCAGTTCTTC
TRBD2	TRBV12-3/TRBV12-4	-	TRBJ2-1	CASSLRAGGVSGEQFF	TGTGCCAGCAGTTTAAGGGCGGGGGGCGTGTCGGGTGAGCAGTTCTTC
TRBD1	TRBV12-3/TRBV12-4	many	TRBJ2-7	CASSFGQGISYEQYF	TGTGCCAGCAGTTTTGGACAGGGGATCTCCTACGAGCAGTACTTC
-	TRBV5-1	few	TRBJ2-5	CASRGMETQYF	TGCGCCAGCAGGGGGATGGAGACCCAGTACTTC
-	TRBV19	-	TRBJ2-7	CASSIFTGSYEQYF	TGTGCCAGTAGTATTTTCACAGGGTCCTACGAGCAGTACTTC
-	TRBV12-3/TRBV12-4	few	TRBJ2-3	CASSPDRRNTDTQYF	TGTGCCAGCAGCCCTGACAGGAGAAACACAGATACGCAGTATTTT
TRBD2	TRBV9	-	TRBJ2-3	CASSEGTSEQDTQYF	TGTGCCAGCAGCGAAGGGACTAGCGAACAAGATACGCAGTATTTT
TRBD1	TRBV5-1	few	TRBJ2-1	CASSTRQGANEQFF	TGCGCCAGCAGCACAAGACAGGGGGCGAATGAGCAGTTCTTC
TRBD2	TRBV15	-	TRBJ2-3	CATSREGAAGADTQYF	TGTGCCACCAGCAGAGAAGGGGCCGCGGGAGCAGATACGCAGTATTTT
TRBD1	TRBV7-2	many	TRBJ2-7	CASSLNRGYEQYF	TGTGCCAGCAGCTTAAACAGGGGCTACGAGCAGTACTTC
TRBD1	TRBV5-1	many	TRBJ1-1	CASSSRDSMNTEAFF	TGCGCCAGCAGCTCCCGGGACAGCATGAACACTGAAGCTTTCTTT
-	TRBV7-9	once	TRBJ2-5	CASSAQWGTQYF	TGTGCCAGCAGCGCACAGTGGGGGACCCAGTACTTC
-	TRBV20-1	many	TRBJ1-2	CSARDWPGGGYTF	TGCAGTGCTAGAGATTGGCCCGGTGGTGGCTACACCTTC
TRBD2	TRBV11-2	few	TRBJ2-5	CASSLIGPASGRRETQYF	TGTGCCAGCAGCTTAATCGGACCGGCTAGCGGGAGGAGAGAGACCCAGTACTTC
-	TRBV6-5	few	TRBJ2-3	CASSYAGISTDTQYF	TGTGCCAGCAGTTACGCCGGGATCAGCACAGATACGCAGTATTTT
-	TRBV7-6	few	TRBJ1-2	CASRPRGGHGYTF	TGTGCCAGCAGACCCCGTGGGGGACATGGCTACACCTTC
TRBD1	TRBV28	few	TRBJ2-3	CASSTRQGGKSDTQYF	TGTGCCAGCAGTACCAGACAGGGGGGAAAATCAGATACGCAGTATTTT
TRBD1	TRBV7-2	-	TRBJ1-2	CASSFYFLGTGNYGYTF	TGTGCCAGCAGCTTCTACTTTCTAGGGACAGGGAACTATGGCTACACCTTC
-	TRBV20-1	few	TRBJ1-4	CSAAKGSLNEKLFF	TGCAGTGCGGCCAAGGGGAGTCTAAATGAAAAACTGTTTTTT
-	TRBV12-3/TRBV12-4	few	TRBJ1-1	CASSLAWGAFF	TGTGCCAGCAGTCTGGCTTGGGGAGCTTTCTTT
TRBD1	TRBV6-1	-	TRBJ1-1	CASTPSRGLGTEAFF	TGTGCCAGCACCCCAAGCAGGGGGCTGGGAACTGAAGCTTTCTTT
-	TRBV15	-	TRBJ1-5	CATRRVGGGPQHF	TGTGCCACCAGGAGAGTTGGGGGTGGGCCCCAGCATTTT
TRBD1	TRBV28	-	TRBJ2-1	CASSLWDRKGDEQFF	TGTGCCAGCAGTTTATGGGACAGGAAAGGGGATGAGCAGTTCTTC